The T cell receptor (beta chain) under discussion was sequenced for a study of cytomegalovirus exposure and HLA in healthy donors (dated by TCRdb to 2016 to 2017). Broadly, across the study: An earlier analysis of roughly 630 of the donors reported 250 to 350 Gb of sequence data and more than 90 million unique TCR beta sequences from 150 million to 200 million T cells. The genetic ancestry cluster associated with self-reported Caucasian donors included 65% to 90% of the approximately 410 genotyped donors. In an earlier analysis of roughly 580 of the donors, high-throughput TCR beta sequencing was used to judge whether each TCR beta V gene segment behaved as functional or pseudogenic. Genome-wide SNP genotypes for about 60% of the roughly 700 donors were used in a later genetic analysis, which treated that subset as a discovery cohort. To predict cytomegalovirus infection status, the study brought together high-throughput TCR immunosequencing, statistical association of individual TCRs with disease status, and machine learning. All discovery cohort repertoires had been generated using a single sequencing platform. A later analysis re-examined previously published TCR beta repertoires from roughly 650 donors and added high-resolution HLA genotyping to investigate patterns of TCR occurrence. Roughly 290 gigabases of sequencing data and 70 million to 95 million unique TCR sequences made up an early release that covered over 550 HLA-typed donors. Typing coverage differed by locus: A, B, C, DRB1 and DQB1 were typed in roughly 620-630 donors, DQA1 in about 560, DPA1 in 600 to 610, and DPB1 in around 490. The study was designed to test whether signatures of past pathogen exposure could be identified by cataloging public T cell receptors. On average, over 200,000 unique TCR beta nucleotide sequences were sequenced per donor among 398 genotyped donors of the cohort, with roughly 18% of those sequences being non-productive. The later analysis used no new phenotypic data to find candidate immune exposures, relying instead on TCR beta sequences and their occurrence across donors. Using immunosequencing, the study profiled T cell repertoires from about 610 subjects and related those repertoires to cytomegalovirus serostatus. Besides the first cohort of 550 to 750 subjects, a separate validation cohort made up of 120 different subjects was used. HLA typing included class I and class II loci at four-digit resolution. A handful of DR-DQ haplotypes were treated as single units for association and clustering because of strong linkage in the cohort. Donor age, sex, ethnicity and CMV serostatus were compiled alongside the repertoire data. The investigation overall reported the following: Cytomegalovirus status was reported to be diagnosed by the classifier with high specificity and sensitivity in both the original and validation cohorts. Broadly in line with IMGT annotations, most TCR beta V segments showed up in productive rearrangements about 87% or about 30% of the time in an earlier analysis of a few hundred of the donors. In this cohort, only TCR beta chains were sequenced, and detectable features were limited by the absence of alpha or paired-chain data. Several of the top co-occurrence clusters appeared to be linked to parvovirus B19, influenza, CMV and Epstein-Barr virus, according to a later analysis. A further reported finding was that TCR beta sequences accurately predicted the HLA-A and HLA-B alleles for most subjects in the first cohort. Compared with equally common non-associated chains, HLA-associated TCR beta chains in a later analysis were more clonally expanded and had lower generation probabilities. Assigning TCR associations to individual alleles was difficult when HLA alleles, especially DR and DQ, strongly co-occurred. The sequencing pipeline was judged likely to have produced a cluster of highly shared sequence variants as a technical artifact. Because counts were too low, 15 or so rarely observed V segments, including chromosome 9 orphons, were excluded from the earlier analysis of fewer than 650 of the donors. In the study, 150 to 200 TCR beta chains were listed as associated with cytomegalovirus. A later genetic analysis associated a missense DCLRE1C variant with V-gene and J-gene trimming of TCR beta chains, and an independent cohort replicated the association. Across donors, most TCR sequences were observed very rarely, whereas some public TCRs were present in many individuals. Because HLA typing was missing for some donors at each locus, association tests included only the typed subset. A later analysis associated some 17,000 TCR beta sequences with specific HLA alleles at a false discovery rate of 0.05. Immune exposure information for the cohort was limited to CMV serostatus. According to a later analysis, TCR association rates differed among HLA loci, with DRB1 alleles showing the most associated TCRs and HLA-C alleles showing the fewest. Some IMGT-functional V segments, including TRBV6-2 and TRBV6-3, could not be told apart with the 87-base-pair reads, so those segments were excluded. The authors suggested that the approach could potentially be generalized to other disease states and immunological phenotypes. Three of the identified cytomegalovirus-associated TCR beta chains were confirmed in vitro to be specific for cytomegalovirus antigens. Roughly uniform sequencing depth across donors was assumed in presence/absence analyses, although this assumption may not hold. In a later genetic analysis, fewer N-insertions in productive TCRs were reported among donors in an Asian-associated ancestry cluster than the roughly 700-donor mean. Correlated functional status among segregating V segments might reflect linkage disequilibrium, but an unknown experimental factor could not be ruled out. According to a later analysis, most CMV-associated TCR beta chains appeared to be HLA-restricted, and the HLA associations seemed to be driven largely by CMV exposure.

Counted from cysteine to phenylalanine, this CDR3 has 15 amino acids. Of the read, only the CDR3 DNA is kept; its 45 bases are in frame from base 1. CDR1 is given as MNHNS and CDR2 as SASEGT, both from the germline V gene. Trimming accounts for 5 bases at V and 2 bases at J, while the number of junction bases matched to no gene is 2. The receptor library was made with the immunoSEQ multiplex PCR assay. For the multiplex PCR, a mixture combining 60 forward primers for TCR Vbeta segments and 13 reverse primers for TCR Jbeta segments was used. Amplification of the CDR3 region of rearranged TCR beta genes was performed with a multiplex PCR assay on genomic DNA. Amplified TCR beta libraries were sequenced as 87-base-pair reads on the Illumina HiSeq System. In the paper's pipeline: In a later analysis, some 80 million unique TCR beta chains were counted across the approximately 640 repertoires, and approximately 11 million of these chains were shared by at least two donors. To remove PCR and sequencing errors, raw reads were error-corrected and collapsed into unique sequences using a nearest-neighbor algorithm that merged closely related sequences. CDR3 sequences were aligned to IMGT reference sequences to assign V, D and J gene segments. For a sequence to be retained, a match of at least six nucleotides to both a V gene segment and a J gene segment was required. A rearrangement was called productive if the CDR3 had no stop codons and remained in frame with V and J, and every other rearrangement was called non-productive. CDR3 was defined according to IMGT convention as the region running from the second conserved V-encoded cysteine to the conserved J-encoded phenylalanine. The earlier analysis of about 620 of the donors excluded sequences that lacked an unambiguous match to a single V gene segment. In an earlier analysis of roughly 500 of the donors, V segments were called functional above 56.7% productive rearrangements and were called segregating when the between-donor standard deviation exceeded 5%. To diagnose cytomegalovirus status from the catalog of TCR beta chain sequences, a statistical classification framework was built. V and J gene assignment, in a later analysis, came from comparing TCR nucleotide sequences with IMGT/GENE-DB human TR gene sequences. The TCRdist pipeline was used in a later analysis to assign CDR3 sequences and most-parsimonious VDJ recombination scenarios. In a later analysis, every TCR beta chain was defined by the combination of its CDR3 amino acid sequence and its V-gene family, and reads without a unique V-gene family were dropped. As a way to deal with suspected cross-contamination and a sequencing artifact, a later analysis dropped nearly 600 nucleotide sequences that were highly shared and had low generation probability. For each public chain, a later analysis derived a clonal expansion index from normalized ranks of inferred template counts within each repertoire. Generation probabilities in a later analysis came from a VDJ recombination model fitted to out-of-frame rearrangements, and those results were checked against IGoR. Hypergeometric tests were used in a later analysis to score TCR-TCR, TCR-HLA and TCR-CMV co-occurrence, with a repertoire-size bias correction applied to the TCR pairs. To estimate false discovery rates, a later analysis permuted the HLA or CMV assignments 20 times. A later analysis grouped co-occurring TCRs with DBSCAN, adding TCRdist sequence similarity when clustering within HLA-allele-positive subsets. Repertoires with fewer than 30,000 or more than 120,000 public chains, plus five repertoires with anomalous nucleotide sharing, were excluded from co-occurrence clustering. As stored in TCRdb, this immuneACCESS dataset retains in-frame rearrangements with V and J assigned. A fraction of the clones does not appear; measured against another copy, unresolved V genes explain less than half of the discrepancy, and the remainder lacks a known reason. D and trimming come from the DNA, and the V and J calls and clone size come from that table. In all, the sample holds over 250,000 clones, and roughly 70% of those were seen once. Under 2.5% of the sample is in the top ten clones.

The cohort comprised 666 healthy bone marrow donors. All cohort members were sampled while nominally healthy, although unrecorded immune exposures were likely present. The donor was CMV seronegative and belonged to the group of 320 or so seronegative cohort members. A peripheral blood sample was provided by each donor, and peripheral blood mononuclear cells were used for TCR beta sequencing. The Qiagen DNeasy Blood Extraction Kit was used to extract genomic DNA from the blood cell samples. Concerning this clone: Its antigen has not been determined. No per-base quality is available; no much larger clone lies one base away.

The chain joins TRBV6-1 to TRBJ2-2; TRBD1 aligns with 10 central bases. This receptor was obtained from a female donor in good health and CMV-seronegative. The sequencing sample was made of PBMCs. The DNA is TGTGCCAGCAGTCGGACAGGGGGAAACACCGGGGAGCTGTTTTTT. Its protein is CASSRTGGNTGELFF.